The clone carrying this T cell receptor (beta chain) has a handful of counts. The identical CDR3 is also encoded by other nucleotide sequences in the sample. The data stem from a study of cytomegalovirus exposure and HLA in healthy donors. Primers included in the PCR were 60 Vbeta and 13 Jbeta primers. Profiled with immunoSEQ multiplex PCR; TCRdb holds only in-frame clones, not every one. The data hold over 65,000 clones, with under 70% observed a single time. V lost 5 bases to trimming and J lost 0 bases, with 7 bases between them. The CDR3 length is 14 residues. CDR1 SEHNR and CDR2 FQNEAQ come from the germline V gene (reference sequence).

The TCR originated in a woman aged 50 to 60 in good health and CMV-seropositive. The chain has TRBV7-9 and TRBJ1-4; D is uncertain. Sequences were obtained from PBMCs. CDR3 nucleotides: TGTGCCAGCAGCCCAGGTTCAACTAATGAAAAACTGTTTTTT. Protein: CASSPGSTNEKLFF.